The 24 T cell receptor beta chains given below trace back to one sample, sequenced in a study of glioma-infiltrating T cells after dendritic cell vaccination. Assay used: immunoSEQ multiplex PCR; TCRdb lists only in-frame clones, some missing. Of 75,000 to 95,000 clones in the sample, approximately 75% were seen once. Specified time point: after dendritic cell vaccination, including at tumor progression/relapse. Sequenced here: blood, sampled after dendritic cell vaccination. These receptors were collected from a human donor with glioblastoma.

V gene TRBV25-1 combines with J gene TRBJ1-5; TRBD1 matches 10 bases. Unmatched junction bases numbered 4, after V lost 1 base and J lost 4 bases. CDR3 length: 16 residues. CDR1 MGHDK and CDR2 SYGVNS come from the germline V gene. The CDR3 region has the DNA TGTGCCAGCAGTGAATCAGGGACAGGGGATAATCAGCCCCAGCATTTT. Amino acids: CASSESGTGDNQPQHF.

This CDR3 is CASSQGGGQGRLSYGYTF. The CDR3 nucleotides are TGCGCCAGCAGCCAAGGAGGTGGGCAGGGGCGTCTCTCCTATGGCTACACCTTC. The J gene is TRBJ1-2, the V gene TRBV4-1, with D possibly TRBD1 on 6 matching bases. V lost 1 base, J lost 4 bases, and 22 bases lay in between. Germline V gives CDR1 MGHRA, CDR2 YSYEKL. The CDR3 is 18 amino acids.

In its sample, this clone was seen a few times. In DNA, the CDR3 is TGTGCCAGCAGAGGAGCGGGGTACCAAGAGACCCAGTACTTC. Translated, it gives CASRGAGYQETQYF. The J gene is TRBJ2-5, the V gene TRBV6-1, with 7 bases matching TRBD2. CDR1 and CDR2 from the germline V gene are MNHNS and SASEGT. Germline trimming cut 6 bases from V and 0 bases from J; bases unmatched to any gene: 4. The CDR3 has 14 amino acids.

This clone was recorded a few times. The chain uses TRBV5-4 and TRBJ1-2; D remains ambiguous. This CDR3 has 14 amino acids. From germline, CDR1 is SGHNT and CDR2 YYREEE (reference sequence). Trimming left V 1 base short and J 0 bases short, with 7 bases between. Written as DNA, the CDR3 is TGTGCCAGCAGCTTGATTTCAGCTAACTATGGCTACACCTTC. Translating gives CASSLISANYGYTF.

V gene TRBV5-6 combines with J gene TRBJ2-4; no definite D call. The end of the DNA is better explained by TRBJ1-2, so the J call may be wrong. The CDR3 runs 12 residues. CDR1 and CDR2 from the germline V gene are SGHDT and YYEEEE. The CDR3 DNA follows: TGTGCCAGCAGCTTTGGGTCTAGCGGTTACACCTTC. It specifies CASSFGSSGYTF.

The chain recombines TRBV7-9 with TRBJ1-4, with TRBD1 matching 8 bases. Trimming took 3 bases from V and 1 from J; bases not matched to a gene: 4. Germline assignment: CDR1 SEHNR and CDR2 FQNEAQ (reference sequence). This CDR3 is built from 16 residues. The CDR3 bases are TGTGCCAGCAGCTTTTCAGACAGGGGAACTAATGAAAAACTGTTTTTT. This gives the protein CASSFSDRGTNEKLFF. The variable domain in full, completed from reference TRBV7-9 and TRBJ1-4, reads DTGVSQNPRHKITKRGQNVTFRCDPISEHNRLYWYRQTLGQGPEFLTYFQNEAQLEKSRLLSDRFSAERPKGSFSTLEIQRTEQGDSAMYLCASSFSDRGTNEKLFFGSGTQLSVL.

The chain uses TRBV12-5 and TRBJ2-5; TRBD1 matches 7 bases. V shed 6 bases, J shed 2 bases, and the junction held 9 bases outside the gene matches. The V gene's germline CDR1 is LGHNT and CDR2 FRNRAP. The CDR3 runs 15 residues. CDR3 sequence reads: CASGRVGGLQETQYF. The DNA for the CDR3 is TGTGCTAGTGGCCGGGTAGGGGGCCTACAAGAGACCCAGTACTTC.

CDR3 DNA sequence: TGTGCCATCAGTGAGTCGATCAGCTACAATGAGCAGTTCTTC. Its protein product is CAISESISYNEQFF. The chain couples TRBV10-3 to TRBJ2-1; D not certain. Germline-derived CDR1 and CDR2 are ENHRY and SYGVKD. The CDR3 length is 14 residues. V shed 0 bases and J shed 3 bases, with 6 bases lying between them.

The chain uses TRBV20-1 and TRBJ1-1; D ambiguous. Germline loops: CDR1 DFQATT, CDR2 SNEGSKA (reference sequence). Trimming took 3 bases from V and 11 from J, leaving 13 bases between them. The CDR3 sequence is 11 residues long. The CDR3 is CSASARIEAFF. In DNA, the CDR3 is TGCAGTGCTAGTGCGAGGATCGAGGCTTTCTTT.

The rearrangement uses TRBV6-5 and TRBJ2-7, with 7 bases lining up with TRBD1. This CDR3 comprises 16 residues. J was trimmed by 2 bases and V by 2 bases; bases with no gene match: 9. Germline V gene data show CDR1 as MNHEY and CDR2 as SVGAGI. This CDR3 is CASSYGGTTGAYEQYF. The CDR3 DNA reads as TGTGCCAGCAGTTACGGAGGAACTACAGGGGCCTACGAGCAGTACTTC.

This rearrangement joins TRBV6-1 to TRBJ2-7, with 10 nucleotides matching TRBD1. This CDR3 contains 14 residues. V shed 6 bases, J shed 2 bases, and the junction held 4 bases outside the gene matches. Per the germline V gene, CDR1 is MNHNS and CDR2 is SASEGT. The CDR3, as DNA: TGTGCCAGCAGATTGGGACAGGGGACCTACGAGCAGTACTTC. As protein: CASRLGQGTYEQYF.

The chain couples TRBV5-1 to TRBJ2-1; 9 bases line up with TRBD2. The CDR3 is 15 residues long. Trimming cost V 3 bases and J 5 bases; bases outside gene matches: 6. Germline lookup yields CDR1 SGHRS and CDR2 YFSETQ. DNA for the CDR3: TGCGCCAGCAGCTCAATAGCGGGAGTAAACAATGAGCAGTTCTTC. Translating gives CASSSIAGVNNEQFF.

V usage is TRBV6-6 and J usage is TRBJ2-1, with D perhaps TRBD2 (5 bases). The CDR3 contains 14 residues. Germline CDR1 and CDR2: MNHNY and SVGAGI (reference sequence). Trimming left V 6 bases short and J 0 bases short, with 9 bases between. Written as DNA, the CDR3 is TGTGCCAGCAGCAGAGGGAGCTCCTACAATGAGCAGTTCTTC. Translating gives CASSRGSSYNEQFF.

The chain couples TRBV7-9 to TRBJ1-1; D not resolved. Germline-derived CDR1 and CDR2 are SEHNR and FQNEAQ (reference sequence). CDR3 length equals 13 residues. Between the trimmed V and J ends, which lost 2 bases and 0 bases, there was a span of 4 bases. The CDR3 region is CASSLQLNTEAFF. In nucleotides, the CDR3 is TGTGCCAGCAGCTTACAATTGAACACTGAAGCTTTCTTT.

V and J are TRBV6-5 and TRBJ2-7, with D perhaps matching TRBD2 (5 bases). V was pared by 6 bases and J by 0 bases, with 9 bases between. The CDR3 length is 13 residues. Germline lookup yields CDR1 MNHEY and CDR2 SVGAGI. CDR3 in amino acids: CASRAGNSYEQYF. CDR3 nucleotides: TGTGCCAGCAGGGCGGGCAACTCCTACGAGCAGTACTTC.

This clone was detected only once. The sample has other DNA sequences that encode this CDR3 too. CDR3 nucleotide sequence: TGCGCCAGCAGCAGGCAGGGGGGGAACACTGAAGCTTTCTTT. Amino acids: CASSRQGGNTEAFF. The V and J genes are TRBV5-1 and TRBJ1-1; the match to TRBD1 covers 7 bases. Per germline, CDR1 SGHRS and CDR2 YFSETQ. V was clipped by 4 bases and J by 1 base; unmatched bases: 4. The CDR3 is 14 amino acids.

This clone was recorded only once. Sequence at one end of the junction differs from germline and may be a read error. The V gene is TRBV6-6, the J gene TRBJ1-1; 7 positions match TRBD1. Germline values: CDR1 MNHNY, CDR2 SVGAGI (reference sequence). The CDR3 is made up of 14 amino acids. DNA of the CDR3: TGTGCCACCAGTCCCGCAGGGACAGCGACTGAAGCTTTCTTT. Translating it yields CATSPAGTATEAFF.

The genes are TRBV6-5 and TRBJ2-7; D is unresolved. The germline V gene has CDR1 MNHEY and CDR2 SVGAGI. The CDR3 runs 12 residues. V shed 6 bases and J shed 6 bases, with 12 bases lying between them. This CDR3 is CASSHIRGEQYF. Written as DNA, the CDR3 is TGTGCCAGCAGCCACATCAGAGGCGAGCAGTACTTC.

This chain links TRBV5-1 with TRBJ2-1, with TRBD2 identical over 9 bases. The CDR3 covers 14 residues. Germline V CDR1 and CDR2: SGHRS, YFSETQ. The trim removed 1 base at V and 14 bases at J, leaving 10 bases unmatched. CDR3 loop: CASSLSGTSNQEFF. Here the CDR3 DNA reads TGCGCCAGCAGCTTGTCAGGGACTAGCAACCAGGAGTTCTTC.

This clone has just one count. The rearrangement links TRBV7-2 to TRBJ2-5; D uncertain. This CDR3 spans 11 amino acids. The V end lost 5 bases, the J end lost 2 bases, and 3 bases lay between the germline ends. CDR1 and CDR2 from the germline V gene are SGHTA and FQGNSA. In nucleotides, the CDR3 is TGTGCCAGCAGCCTTCAAGAGACCCAGTACTTC. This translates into CASSLQETQYF.

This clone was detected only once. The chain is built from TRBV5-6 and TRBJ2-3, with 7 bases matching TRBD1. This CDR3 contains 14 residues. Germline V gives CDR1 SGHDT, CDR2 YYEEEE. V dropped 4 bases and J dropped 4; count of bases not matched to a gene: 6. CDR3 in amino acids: CASSNDRVSDTQYF. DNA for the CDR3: TGTGCCAGCAGCAACGACAGGGTTTCAGATACGCAGTATTTT. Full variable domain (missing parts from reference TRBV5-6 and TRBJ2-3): DAGVTQSPTHLIKTRGQQVTLRCSPKSGHDTVSWYQQALGQGPQFIFQYYEEEERQRGNFPDRFSGHQFPNYSSELNVNALLLGDSALYLCASSNDRVSDTQYFGPGTRLTVL.

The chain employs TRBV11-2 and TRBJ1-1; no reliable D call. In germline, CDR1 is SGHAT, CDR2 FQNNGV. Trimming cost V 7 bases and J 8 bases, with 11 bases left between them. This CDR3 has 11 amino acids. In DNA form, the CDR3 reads TGTGCCAGCACTCGACTAGGGGAAGCTTTCTTT. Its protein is CASTRLGEAFF. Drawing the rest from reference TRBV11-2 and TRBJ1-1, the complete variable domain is EAGVAQSPRYKIIEKRQSVAFWCNPISGHATLYWYQQILGQGPKLLIQFQNNGVVDDSQLPKDRFSAERLKGVDSTLKIQPAKLEDSAVYLCASTRLGEAFFGQGTRLTVV.

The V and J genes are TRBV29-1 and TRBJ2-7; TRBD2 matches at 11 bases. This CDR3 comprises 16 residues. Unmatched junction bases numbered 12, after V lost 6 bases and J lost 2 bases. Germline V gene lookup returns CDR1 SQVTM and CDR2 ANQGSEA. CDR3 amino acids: CSVPGLAVRGAYEQYV. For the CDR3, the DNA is TGCAGCGTGCCGGGACTAGCGGTCCGAGGCGCCTACGAGCAGTACGTC.

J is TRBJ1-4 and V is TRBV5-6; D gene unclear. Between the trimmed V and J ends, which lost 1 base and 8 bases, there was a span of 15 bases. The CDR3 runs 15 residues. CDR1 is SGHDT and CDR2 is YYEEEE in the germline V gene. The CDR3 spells CASSLSSVLWEKLFF. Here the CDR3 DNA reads TGTGCCAGCAGCTTGAGTTCGGTCCTGTGGGAAAAACTGTTTTTT.